This T cell receptor beta chain was profiled in a study of blood T cell repertoires in COVID-19. With 5 bases removed from V and 4 bases from J, the gap between germline ends came to 17 bases. The CDR3 totals 15 residues. Per germline, CDR1 MNHEY and CDR2 SVGAGI. Source study methods: Counts of nucleated cells, estimated from reference gene primer amplification, were obtained. Method: immunoSEQ multiplex PCR; TCRdb's copy keeps in-frame clones and lacks some. V and J calls and clone size are those listed in that table; D and trimming were worked out from the DNA. This table holds about 220,000 clones, roughly 84% found once.

This chain connects TRBV6-5 to TRBJ1-2; tentatively, D is TRBD1 (6 bases). Material: peripheral blood. The receptor was isolated from a man between 25 and 39 years old with active or convalescent COVID-19. The CDR3 region has the DNA TGTGCCAGCAGTAGGGGGGGGGCAGGAGCCTATGGCTACACCTTC. Translating gives CASSRGGAGAYGYTF.